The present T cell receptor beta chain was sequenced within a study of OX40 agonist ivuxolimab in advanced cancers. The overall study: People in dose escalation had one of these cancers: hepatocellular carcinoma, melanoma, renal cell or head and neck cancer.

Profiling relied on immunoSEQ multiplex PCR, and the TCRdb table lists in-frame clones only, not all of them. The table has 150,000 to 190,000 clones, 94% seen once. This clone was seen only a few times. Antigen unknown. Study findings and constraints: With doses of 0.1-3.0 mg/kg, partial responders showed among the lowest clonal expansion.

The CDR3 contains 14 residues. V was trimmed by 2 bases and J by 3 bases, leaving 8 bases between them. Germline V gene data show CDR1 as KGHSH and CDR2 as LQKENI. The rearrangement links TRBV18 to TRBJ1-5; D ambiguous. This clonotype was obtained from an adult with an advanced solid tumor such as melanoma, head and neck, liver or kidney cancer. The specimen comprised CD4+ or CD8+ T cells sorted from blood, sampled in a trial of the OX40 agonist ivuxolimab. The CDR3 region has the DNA TGTGCCAGCTCACCAACGGCAGTCAATCAGCCCCAGCATTTT. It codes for CASSPTAVNQPQHF.